A selection of T cell receptor beta chains follows, all from one sample in a study of early T cells in non-severe SARS-CoV-2 infection. Via MiXCR, TCRdb re-called the 5' RACE reads, giving one row per CDR3 protein. The sample contains over 50,000 distinct CDR3 sequences, 8.2% of which appear only once. Source material: whole blood. These receptors were collected from an adult who was a healthcare worker with PCR-confirmed SARS-CoV-2 infection or an uninfected control (not recorded which). The CDR3 runs from the conserved cysteine through the conserved F or W. D genes are given only for firm matches.

d_gene	len	v_gene	j_gene	CDR3aa
NA	11	TRBV29-1	TRBJ1-1	CSAGGSRTAFF
NA	15	TRBV7-9	TRBJ2-1	CASSPPGQTYNEQFF
NA	15	TRBV10-3	TRBJ2-1	CAISESPAGYNEQFF
NA	19	TRBV7-9	TRBJ2-6	CASSHQLGRGVAGANVLTF
TRBD1	17	TRBV12-3/TRBV12-4	TRBJ1-1	CASSPGQGLFRNTEAFF
TRBD2	16	TRBV4-2	TRBJ2-5	CASSHHLAGDQETQYF
TRBD2	14	TRBV7-9	TRBJ2-3	CASDIAGGTDTQYF
NA	14	TRBV20-1	TRBJ1-5	CSASRGDPGQPQHF
NA	17	TRBV2	TRBJ2-7	CASSEALPRQTSYEQYF
TRBD2	19	TRBV5-1	TRBJ2-3	CASSLVFWRASGTTDTQYF
NA	12	TRBV7-8	TRBJ1-4	CASSLRREKLFF
NA	16	TRBV20-1	TRBJ2-1	CSARTQGYSSYNEQFF
NA	15	TRBV6-2/TRBV6-3	TRBJ2-3	CASSYDQNPTDTQYF
NA	15	TRBV5-8	TRBJ1-2	CASSLVGLGTYGYTF
NA	13	TRBV30	TRBJ1-3	CAFNRESGNTIYF
TRBD2	15	TRBV11-2	TRBJ2-1	CASSKLSGRDNEQFF
NA	12	TRBV7-2	TRBJ1-1	CASSSLAGGAFF
NA	17	TRBV6-2/TRBV6-3	TRBJ2-7	CASSYSREGPYSYEQYF
TRBD2	16	TRBV29-1	TRBJ2-3	CSVVRRGGRSTDTQYF
NA	12	TRBV4-2	TRBJ2-7	CASSPGPYEQYF
TRBD1	15	TRBV11-2	TRBJ1-2	CASSSLRDRGYGYTF
NA	15	TRBV5-1	TRBJ2-3	CASSLDVSSTDTQYF
NA	15	TRBV4-2	TRBJ2-1	CASSQVALAGDEQFF
TRBD2	16	TRBV5-1	TRBJ2-1	CASSPPGLQARNEQFF
NA	18	TRBV7-3	TRBJ2-6	CASSSNMARLSGANVLTF
NA	15	TRBV6-6	TRBJ2-1	CASSYRAGSYNEQFF
NA	15	TRBV6-5	TRBJ1-4	CASSPTWGNNEKLFF
NA	12	TRBV9	TRBJ2-1	CASSVGSGEQFF
NA	17	TRBV3-1	TRBJ2-6	CASSQGDSSSGANVLTF
TRBD1	13	TRBV29-1	TRBJ1-3	CSVAGTGGNTIYF
NA	12	TRBV18	TRBJ2-1	CASSPRGDEQFF
NA	14	TRBV6-5	TRBJ2-1	CASTSPGRYNEQFF
NA	15	TRBV5-5	TRBJ1-1	CASSLGLGSNTEAFF
NA	16	TRBV18	TRBJ2-7	CASSPQKGTLVYEQYF
NA	11	TRBV2	TRBJ1-2	CASGENYGYTF
TRBD1	16	TRBV7-6	TRBJ1-3	CASSLSGGGVGNTIYF
NA	12	TRBV20-1	TRBJ2-1	CSAPRGLYEQFF
NA	15	TRBV18	TRBJ1-3	CASSPGTSSGNTIYF
NA	14	TRBV7-3	TRBJ2-5	CASSLYPGVETQYF
TRBD2	13	TRBV20-1	TRBJ2-3	CSASSGGGLRQYF
TRBD2	16	TRBV13	TRBJ2-7	CASSPPGLAGDYEQYF
NA	16	TRBV7-2	TRBJ1-3	CASSSSGRRTGNTIYF
NA	17	TRBV9	TRBJ2-1	CASGVGVGLPAYNEQFF
NA	15	TRBV25-1	TRBJ2-1	CATSRRECSYNEQFF
NA	15	TRBV5-6	TRBJ2-3	CASSFVTWGTDTQYF
NA	12	TRBV29-1	TRBJ2-7	CSAYAGSYEQYF
TRBD2	16	TRBV5-1	TRBJ2-3	CASSPGGLADTDTQYF
TRBD2	15	TRBV6-2/TRBV6-3	TRBJ2-1	CASSWGTSGYNEQFF